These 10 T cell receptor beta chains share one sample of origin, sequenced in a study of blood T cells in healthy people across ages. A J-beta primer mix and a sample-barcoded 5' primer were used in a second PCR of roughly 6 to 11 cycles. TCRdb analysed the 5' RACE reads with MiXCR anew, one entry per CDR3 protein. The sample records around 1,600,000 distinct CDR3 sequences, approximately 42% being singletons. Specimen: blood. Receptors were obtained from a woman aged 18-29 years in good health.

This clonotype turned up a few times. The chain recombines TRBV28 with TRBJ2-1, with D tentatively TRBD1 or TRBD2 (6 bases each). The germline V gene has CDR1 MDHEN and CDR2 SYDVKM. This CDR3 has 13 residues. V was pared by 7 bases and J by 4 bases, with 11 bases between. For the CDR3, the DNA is TGTGCCAGCACCGGAGGGGGTTACAATGAGCAGTTCTTC. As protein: CASTGGGYNEQFF.

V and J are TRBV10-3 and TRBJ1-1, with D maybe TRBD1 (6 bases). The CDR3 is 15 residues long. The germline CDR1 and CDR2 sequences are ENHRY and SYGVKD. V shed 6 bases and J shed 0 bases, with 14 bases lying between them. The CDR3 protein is CAISGQSGMNTEAFF. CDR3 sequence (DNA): TGTGCCATCAGCGGACAGTCGGGAATGAACACTGAAGCTTTCTTT.

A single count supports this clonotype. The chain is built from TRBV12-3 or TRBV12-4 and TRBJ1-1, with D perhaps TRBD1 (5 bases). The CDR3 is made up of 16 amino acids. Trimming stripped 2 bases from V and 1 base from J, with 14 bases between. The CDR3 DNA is TGTGCCAGCAGTTTACAGGCAGGGCGGGAGAACACTGAAGCTTTCTTT. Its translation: CASSLQAGRENTEAFF.

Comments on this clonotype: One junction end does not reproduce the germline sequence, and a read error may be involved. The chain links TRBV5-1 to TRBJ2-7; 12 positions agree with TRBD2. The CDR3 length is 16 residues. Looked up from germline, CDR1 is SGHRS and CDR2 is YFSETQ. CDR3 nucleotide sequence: TGCGCCGGCAGCTTGGCGACTAGCGGGAGATCCTACGAGCAGTACTTC. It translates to CAGSLATSGRSYEQYF.

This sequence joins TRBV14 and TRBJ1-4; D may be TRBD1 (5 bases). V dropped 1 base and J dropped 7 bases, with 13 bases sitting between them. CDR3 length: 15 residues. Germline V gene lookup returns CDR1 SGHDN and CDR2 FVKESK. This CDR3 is CASSQAGTGGEKLFF. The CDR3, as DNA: TGTGCCAGCAGCCAAGCTGGCACAGGAGGTGAAAAACTGTTTTTT.

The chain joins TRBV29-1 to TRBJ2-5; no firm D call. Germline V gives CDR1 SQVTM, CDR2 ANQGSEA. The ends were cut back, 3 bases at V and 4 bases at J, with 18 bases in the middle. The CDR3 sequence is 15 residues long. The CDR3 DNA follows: TGCAGCGTTGACGAACACGCTAGGGTCGGAGAGACCCAGTACTTC. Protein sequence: CSVDEHARVGETQYF.

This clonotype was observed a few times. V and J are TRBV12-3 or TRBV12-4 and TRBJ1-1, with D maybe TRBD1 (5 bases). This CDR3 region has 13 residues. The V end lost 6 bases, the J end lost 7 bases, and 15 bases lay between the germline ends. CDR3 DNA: TGTGCCAGCAGATTCTCGGGGGGTAATGAAGCTTTCTTT. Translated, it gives CASRFSGGNEAFF.

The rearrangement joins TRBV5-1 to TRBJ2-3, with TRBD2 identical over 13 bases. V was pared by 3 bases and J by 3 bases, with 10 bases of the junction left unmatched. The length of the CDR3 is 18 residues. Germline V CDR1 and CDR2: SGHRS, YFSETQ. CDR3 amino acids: CASSSVLAGGLGTDTQYF. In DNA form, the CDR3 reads TGCGCCAGCAGCTCGGTACTAGCGGGGGGGCTCGGTACAGATACGCAGTATTTT. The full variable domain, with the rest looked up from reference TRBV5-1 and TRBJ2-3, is KAGVTQTPRYLIKTRGQQVTLSCSPISGHRSVSWYQQTPGQGLQFLFEYFSETQRNKGNFPGRFSGRQFSNSRSEMNVSTLELGDSALYLCASSSVLAGGLGTDTQYFGPGTRLTVL.

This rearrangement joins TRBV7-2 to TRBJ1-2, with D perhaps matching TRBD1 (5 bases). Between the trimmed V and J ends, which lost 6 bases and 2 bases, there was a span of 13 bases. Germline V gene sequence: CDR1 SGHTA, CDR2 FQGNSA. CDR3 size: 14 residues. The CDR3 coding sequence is TGTGCCAGCAGGAAGCAGACAGAAAACTATGGCTACACCTTC. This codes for CASRKQTENYGYTF.

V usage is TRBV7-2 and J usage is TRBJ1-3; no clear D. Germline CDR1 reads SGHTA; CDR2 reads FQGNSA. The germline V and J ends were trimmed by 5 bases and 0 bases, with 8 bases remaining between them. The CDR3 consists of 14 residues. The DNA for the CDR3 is TGTGCCAGCAGCACCCAGAGCTCTGGAAACACCATATATTTT. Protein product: CASSTQSSGNTIYF.